The TCR beta chain described here comes from a study of cytomegalovirus exposure and HLA in healthy donors (dated by TCRdb to 2016 to 2017). In the study overall: An earlier analysis of 587 of the donors reported around 280 Gb of sequence data and 95 million to 130 million unique TCR beta sequences obtained from approximately 180 million T cells. Approximately 310 gigabases of sequencing data and approximately 85 million unique TCR sequences were included in an early release covering around 600 HLA-typed donors. The genetic ancestry cluster associated with self-reported Caucasian donors included over 65% of the roughly 380 genotyped donors. The study was designed to test whether signatures of past pathogen exposure could be identified by cataloging public T cell receptors. The study used immunosequencing to profile the T cell repertoires of 600 to 850 subjects and linked those repertoires to cytomegalovirus serostatus. In addition to the first cohort of roughly 700 subjects, a separate validation cohort of 120 different subjects was used. High-throughput TCR immunosequencing, statistical association of individual TCRs with disease status, and machine learning were combined to predict cytomegalovirus infection status. To study patterns of TCR occurrence, a later analysis re-analyzed previously published TCR beta repertoires from 500 to 850 donors and added high-resolution HLA genotyping. The later analysis used no new phenotypic data to find candidate immune exposures, relying instead on TCR beta sequences and their occurrence across donors. In an earlier analysis of more than 550 of the donors, high-throughput TCR beta sequencing was used to judge whether each TCR beta V gene segment behaved as functional or pseudogenic. Alongside the repertoire data, information on donor age, sex, ethnicity and CMV serostatus was compiled. A later genetic analysis used genome-wide SNP genotypes for about 65% of the 666 donors, treating that subset as a discovery cohort. All discovery cohort repertoires had been generated using a single sequencing platform. HLA typing covered class I and class II loci at four-digit resolution. Typing coverage differed by locus: A, B, C, DRB1 and DQB1 were typed in roughly 629-640 donors, DQA1 in about 510, DPA1 in some 570, and DPB1 in 400 to 480. Several DR-DQ haplotypes were handled as single units for association and clustering because linkage in the cohort was strong. Across some 400 genotyped donors of the cohort, an average of about 220,000 unique TCR beta nucleotide sequences per donor were sequenced, and roughly 20% of those sequences were non-productive.

The library was made by the immunoSEQ multiplex PCR assay. A mixture of 60 forward primers for TCR Vbeta segments and 13 reverse primers for TCR Jbeta segments was used in the multiplex PCR. A multiplex PCR assay on genomic DNA amplified the CDR3 region of rearranged TCR beta genes. The Illumina HiSeq System was used to sequence the amplified TCR beta libraries as 87-base-pair reads. The source study handled its data this way. Across the 500 to 850 repertoires, a later analysis counted tens of millions of unique TCR beta chains, 9.5 million to 13 million of which were shared by at least two donors. Raw reads were error-corrected and collapsed into unique sequences by a nearest-neighbor algorithm in which closely related sequences were merged to remove PCR and sequencing errors. V, D and J gene segments were assigned by aligning CDR3 sequences to IMGT reference sequences. For a sequence to be retained, a match of at least six nucleotides to both a V gene segment and a J gene segment was required. Rearrangements were classified as productive when the CDR3 lacked stop codons and remained in frame with V and J, and all other rearrangements were classified as non-productive. Following IMGT convention, CDR3 was defined as the stretch from the second conserved V-encoded cysteine up to the conserved J-encoded phenylalanine. Sequences without an unambiguous match to a single V gene segment were excluded from the earlier analysis of 450 to 650 of the donors. An earlier analysis of several hundred of the donors called V segments functional above 56.7% productive rearrangements and segregating when the between-donor standard deviation exceeded 5%. A statistical classification framework was built for diagnosing cytomegalovirus status from the catalog of TCR beta chain sequences. V and J gene assignment, in a later analysis, came from comparing TCR nucleotide sequences with IMGT/GENE-DB human TR gene sequences. Using the TCRdist pipeline, a later analysis assigned CDR3 sequences along with most-parsimonious VDJ recombination scenarios. In a later analysis, each TCR beta chain was defined by its CDR3 amino acid sequence together with its V-gene family, and reads lacking a unique V-gene family were excluded. To address suspected cross-contamination and a sequencing artifact, a later analysis removed roughly 640 highly shared, low-generation-probability nucleotide sequences. In a later analysis, a clonal expansion index for each public chain was calculated from normalized within-repertoire ranks of inferred template counts. A later analysis computed generation probabilities with a VDJ recombination model fitted to out-of-frame rearrangements, and checked the results against IGoR. A later analysis scored TCR-TCR, TCR-HLA and TCR-CMV co-occurrence with hypergeometric tests, applying a repertoire-size bias correction to TCR pairs. To estimate false discovery rates, a later analysis permuted the HLA or CMV assignments 20 times. A later analysis grouped co-occurring TCRs with DBSCAN, adding TCRdist sequence similarity when clustering within HLA-allele-positive subsets. For co-occurrence clustering, repertoires with fewer than 30,000 or more than 120,000 public chains were excluded, along with 5 or 6 repertoires with anomalous nucleotide sharing. TCRdb limited this immuneACCESS table to in-frame rearrangements with V and J called. A share of clones is missing; checked studies link under half to unresolved V genes, and the rest is unexplained. That table furnishes V, J and clone size, whereas the DNA furnished D and trimming. This sample holds about 140,000 clones; around 70% were observed only once. 2.1% of the sample is held by the ten biggest clonotypes.

In total, roughly 670 healthy bone marrow donors made up the cohort. Cohort members were all nominally healthy when sampled, although unrecorded immune exposures were likely present. The donor tested CMV seropositive, placing the donor among the 289 seropositive members of the cohort. A peripheral blood sample was provided by each donor, and peripheral blood mononuclear cells were used for TCR beta sequencing. The Qiagen DNeasy Blood Extraction Kit was used to extract genomic DNA from the blood cell samples. What the research found in general, with its limitations: Most TCR sequences were seen in very few donors, while some public TCRs were found in many individuals. In a later analysis, HLA-associated TCR beta chains were found to be more clonally expanded and to have lower generation probabilities than equally common non-associated chains. The study gave a list of about 160 TCR beta chains associated with cytomegalovirus. Specific HLA alleles were associated with 16,951 TCR beta sequences at a false discovery rate of 0.05 in a later analysis. Broadly in line with IMGT annotations, most TCR beta V segments showed up in productive rearrangements about 90% or about 30% of the time in an earlier analysis of 450 to 750 of the donors. A cluster of highly shared sequence variants was judged likely to represent a technical artifact of the sequencing pipeline. In both the original and validation cohorts, the classifier was reported to diagnose cytomegalovirus status with high specificity and sensitivity. Roughly uniform sequencing depth across donors was assumed in presence/absence analyses, although this assumption may not hold. Correlated functional status among segregating V segments might reflect linkage disequilibrium, but an unknown experimental factor could not be ruled out. Assigning TCR associations to individual alleles was difficult when HLA alleles, especially DR and DQ, strongly co-occurred. An association between a missense DCLRE1C variant and V-gene and J-gene trimming of TCR beta chains was found in a later genetic analysis and replicated in an independent cohort. In vitro tests confirmed that three of the cytomegalovirus-associated TCR beta chains recognize cytomegalovirus antigens. According to a later analysis, TCR association rates differed among HLA loci, with DRB1 alleles showing the most associated TCRs and HLA-C alleles showing the fewest. A later analysis found that most CMV-associated TCR beta chains appeared HLA-restricted, with HLA associations seemingly driven largely by CMV exposure. The only immune exposure information available for the cohort was CMV serostatus. According to a later analysis, parvovirus B19, influenza, CMV and Epstein-Barr virus appeared linked to several top co-occurrence clusters. According to a later genetic analysis, donors in an Asian-associated ancestry cluster had fewer N-insertions in productive TCRs than the approximately 710-donor mean. A further reported finding was that TCR beta sequences accurately predicted the HLA-A and HLA-B alleles for most subjects in the first cohort. This cohort had only TCR beta chains sequenced, and the lack of alpha or paired-chain data limited which features could be detected. Because some donors lacked HLA typing at each locus, the association tests relied only on the typed subset. According to the authors, the approach could potentially be generalized to other disease states and immunological phenotypes. Because counts were too low, roughly 16 rarely observed V segments, including chromosome 9 orphons, were left out of the earlier analysis of over 550 of the donors.

Note on this clone: Its antigen has not been determined. The record has no base qualities; no much larger clone is one base away.

This TCR came from a woman in her fifties or sixties in good health and CMV-seropositive. Material: PBMCs.

This receptor has the CDR3 CASSPRAGTSYEQYF. Here is the DNA: TGTGCCAGCTCACCACGCGCGGGAACTTCCTACGAGCAGTACTTC. The sequence links TRBV18 to TRBJ2-7; TRBD2 is a possible D gene, resting on 6 matching bases. Looking up the germline V gene yields CDR1 KGHSH and CDR2 LQKENI. V is cut by 1 base and J by 1 base, and the space between the germline ends is 11 bases. The CDR3 starts with the cysteine, ends with the phenylalanine, and has 15 residues. Of all the DNA, just the CDR3 is kept, 45 bases in frame from base 1. Reference TRBV18 and TRBJ2-7 proteins supply the regions before and after the CDR3; the full variable domain is: NAGVMQNPRHLVRRRGQEARLRCSPMKGHSHVYWYRQLPEEGLKFMVYLQKENIIDESGMPKERFSAEFPKEGPSILRIQQVVRGDSAAYFCASSPRAGTSYEQYFGPGTRLTVT.